The 10 T cell receptor beta chains below all came from one sample that was sequenced in a study of read filtering for tumor transcriptome and immune sequencing. From approximately 400 ng of RNA, a library with molecular barcoded alpha/delta and beta/gamma adaptors was made. TCRdb reprocessed the reads with MiXCR, giving one entry per CDR3 protein. The top ten hold roughly 13% of the sample, which has roughly 56,000 distinct CDR3 sequences, approximately 20% seen once. The sequenced sample consisted of a population of CD138-negative cells sorted from bone marrow. The source of these receptors is a donor older than 35 with multiple myeloma.

Remarks on this clonotype: A clone one base away is much larger, so this may be a read error. The rearrangement uses TRBV2 and TRBJ1-2; D is uncertain. The CDR3 totals 12 residues. Germline V lookup: CDR1 SNHLY, CDR2 FYNNEI. The CDR3 sequence: CAGSETNYGYTF. The CDR3 bases are TGTGCCGGCAGTGAAACAAACTATGGCTACACCTTC. The full variable domain, rest sourced from reference TRBV2 and TRBJ1-2, is EPEVTQTPSHQVTQMGQEVILRCVPISNHLYFYWYRQILGQKVEFLVSFYNNEISEKSEIFDDQFSVERPDGSNFTLKIRSTKLEDSAMYFCAGSETNYGYTFGSGTRLTVV.

This clonotype was recorded at least ten times. The J gene is TRBJ2-3, the V gene TRBV20-1; D is undetermined. The germline V and J ends were trimmed by 5 bases and 3 bases, with 18 bases remaining between them. CDR3 length equals 15 residues. The germline CDR1 and CDR2 sequences are DFQATT and SNEGSKA (reference sequence). CDR3 nucleotide sequence: TGCAGTGCTGTGGTGAGATCGGGTGGTACAGATACGCAGTATTTT. Translating it yields CSAVVRSGGTDTQYF.

This clonotype was recorded many times. This chain joins TRBV21-1 and TRBJ1-5; whether TRBD1, the table's D call, matches the DNA was not checked. TRBV21-1 represents a pseudogene. The CDR3 consists of 15 residues. CDR3 sequence (DNA): TGTGCCAGCAGCAAACCGGGACAGGGCTTTCAGCCCCAGCATTTT. It translates to CASSKPGQGFQPQHF.

This clonotype was seen at least ten times. The CDR3 ends on some other residue instead of the conserved phenylalanine or tryptophan, so this is likely a read error. The chain uses TRBV7-3 and TRBJ1-1; D is perhaps TRBD1 (6 bases). CDR1 and CDR2 from the germline V gene are SGHTA and FQGTGA. The V and J ends lost 2 bases and 0 bases respectively, with 10 bases between them. CDR3 length equals 15 residues. The CDR3 spells CASSLQGILNTEAFS. The CDR3 DNA reads as TGTGCCAGCAGCTTACAGGGGATACTGAACACTGAAGCTTTCTCT.

This clonotype has a count of ten or more. The V gene is TRBV20-1, the J gene TRBJ1-5, with 8 bases fitting TRBD1. The CDR3 loop spans 14 amino acids. Germline CDR1 reads DFQATT; CDR2 reads SNEGSKA (reference sequence). V gave up 0 bases and J gave up 6 bases; unmatched junction bases: 4. The CDR3 DNA follows: TGCAGTGCTAGAGATTTCCAGGGGGCTCAGCCCCAGCATTTT. Protein sequence: CSARDFQGAQPQHF.

This clonotype was observed many times. The V call is TRBV5-1, the J call TRBJ1-6, with no clear D. The germline V and J ends were trimmed by 2 bases and 0 bases, with 6 bases remaining between them. CDR1 and CDR2 (germline): SGHRS, YFSETQ. This CDR3 has 15 amino acids. This CDR3 reads CASSFWGSYNSPLHF. The CDR3 DNA is TGCGCCAGCAGCTTTTGGGGCTCCTATAATTCACCCCTCCACTTT.

This clonotype came up a few times. The CDR3 region is CASSLAGRAGTQYF. The CDR3, as DNA: TGTGCCAGCAGCTTGGCCGGGAGGGCCGGTACGCAGTATTTT. J is TRBJ2-3 and V is TRBV5-6; 8 positions agree with TRBD2. V dropped 0 bases and J dropped 8; count of bases not matched to a gene: 5. This CDR3 region has 14 residues. Germline loops: CDR1 SGHDT, CDR2 YYEEEE.

For this clonotype: This sequence may be a read error, since a much larger clone differs from it by one base. The genes are TRBV10-3 and TRBJ1-4; D is unresolved. The V gene's germline CDR1 is ENHRY and CDR2 SYGVKD. This CDR3 region has 10 residues. The CDR3 is CATRNETLFF. The CDR3 bases are TGTGCCACACGTAATGAAACACTGTTTTTT.

This clonotype was seen ten or more times. J is TRBJ2-6 and V is TRBV5-1; D uncertain. CDR3 length: 15 amino acids. Trimming took 2 bases from V and 2 from J, leaving 8 bases between them. Germline V gene sequence: CDR1 SGHRS, CDR2 YFSETQ. CDR3 coding DNA: TGCGCCAGCAGCTTAGTGGAAGCTGGGGCCAACGTCCTGACTTTC. Translation gives CASSLVEAGANVLTF.

The table lists this clonotype with many counts. The chain carries TRBV12-3 or TRBV12-4 and TRBJ2-1; 7 nucleotides align to TRBD1. V gave up 5 bases and J gave up 6 bases; unmatched junction bases: 7. CDR3 size: 14 residues. CDR3 sequence: CASSMGQKVNEQFF. The CDR3 region has the DNA TGTGCCAGCAGTATGGGACAGAAGGTCAATGAGCAGTTCTTC.